The 15 T cell receptor beta chains below all came from one sample that was sequenced in a study of cytomegalovirus exposure and HLA in healthy donors. It was with 60 Vbeta and 13 Jbeta primers that the PCR ran. Profiling relied on immunoSEQ multiplex PCR, and the TCRdb table lists in-frame clones only, not all of them. The sample lists fewer than 250,000 clones, about 80% occurring once. Material for sequencing was PBMCs. Receptor source: a man aged 18 to 30 in good health and CMV-seronegative.

The chain joins TRBV11-1 to TRBJ2-1; D is possibly TRBD2 (6 bases). The germline V and J ends were trimmed by 5 bases and 10 bases, with 12 bases remaining between them. Germline CDR1 SGHAT, CDR2 FQDESV (reference sequence). The CDR3 has 12 amino acids. This CDR3 reads CASSQDLAEQFF. CDR3 nucleotide sequence: TGTGCCAGCAGCCAAGACCTAGCGGAGCAGTTCTTC.

This chain joins TRBV28 and TRBJ2-6; 7 bases map to TRBD1. This CDR3 comprises 15 residues. Germline loops: CDR1 MDHEN, CDR2 SYDVKM. With V trimmed by 6 bases and J by 2 bases, 4 bases remained unmatched. The CDR3 DNA reads as TGTGCCAGCAGCCAAGACAGGGCTGGGGCCAACGTCCTGACTTTC. The encoded protein is CASSQDRAGANVLTF.

The rearrangement links TRBV18 to TRBJ2-7, with 8 bases lining up with TRBD2. CDR1 is KGHSH, CDR2 LQKENI, per germline. This CDR3 has 14 amino acids. Trimming removed 3 bases from V and 5 bases from J; junction bases left unmatched: 6. As DNA, the CDR3 is TGTGCCAGCTCACCCCGGACTAGCTCGGACGAGCAGTACTTC. It is translated as CASSPRTSSDEQYF.

This rearrangement joins TRBV7-9 to TRBJ2-1, with a tentative D call TRBD2 (5 bases). Germline V gives CDR1 SEHNR, CDR2 FQNEAQ (reference sequence). V was shortened by 3 bases and J by 7 bases, with 16 bases between the two germline ends. CDR3 length: 15 amino acids. CDR3 in amino acids: CASSFMGSLGNEQFF. CDR3 DNA sequence: TGTGCCAGCAGCTTTATGGGGAGTCTCGGAAATGAGCAGTTCTTC. The complete variable domain, with remaining parts taken from reference TRBV7-9 and TRBJ2-1, reads DTGVSQNPRHKITKRGQNVTFRCDPISEHNRLYWYRQTLGQGPEFLTYFQNEAQLEKSRLLSDRFSAERPKGSFSTLEIQRTEQGDSAMYLCASSFMGSLGNEQFFGPGTRLTVL.

This sequence joins TRBV25-1 and TRBJ2-7, with a tentative D call TRBD2 (5 bases). The V gene lost 3 bases and the J gene lost 5 bases, with 20 bases spanning the gap. The CDR3 spans 16 residues. Germline V gives CDR1 MGHDK, CDR2 SYGVNS. CDR3 sequence (DNA): TGTGCCAGCAGTGACCTCGGGGTTACCACCGGCGACGAGCAGTACTTC. Translated, it gives CASSDLGVTTGDEQYF.

J is TRBJ2-3 and V is TRBV30; 11 bases agree with TRBD2. Germline values: CDR1 GTSNPN, CDR2 SVGIG (reference sequence). The CDR3 covers 14 residues. Trimming cost V 6 bases and J 6 bases; bases outside gene matches: 8. CDR3 in amino acids: CACIAGGPGDTQYF. CDR3 bases: TGTGCCTGTATAGCGGGAGGGCCCGGGGATACGCAGTATTTT. The whole variable domain, remainder taken from reference TRBV30 and TRBJ2-3, is SQTIHQWPATLVQPVGSPLSLECTVEGTSNPNLYWYRQAAGRGLQLLFYSVGIGQISSEVPQNLSASRPQDRQFILSSKKLLLSDSGFYLCACIAGGPGDTQYFGPGTRLTVL.

CDR3 amino acids: CASSLSSGRDAEEQYF. The CDR3 DNA follows: TGTGCCAGCAGCTTGTCGTCCGGCAGGGATGCGGAAGAGCAGTACTTC. The chain employs TRBV7-2 and TRBJ2-7; D may be TRBD1 (5 bases). The CDR3 totals 16 residues. Trimming shortened V by 3 bases and J by 7 bases, and 22 bases separated the two germline ends. Germline values: CDR1 SGHTA, CDR2 FQGNSA.

The chain uses TRBV18 and TRBJ2-7, with D tentatively TRBD1 (6 bases). The CDR3 consists of 13 residues. Germline V gene sequence: CDR1 KGHSH, CDR2 LQKENI. Trimming removed 3 bases at V and 5 bases at J, with 11 bases between. The chain's CDR3 is CASSPIRQDEQYF. DNA of the CDR3: TGTGCCAGCTCACCGATTCGACAGGACGAGCAGTACTTC.

The chain combines TRBV29-1 with TRBJ2-1; the match to TRBD1 covers 7 bases. V shed 5 bases, J shed 8 bases, and the junction held 15 bases outside the gene matches. The CDR3 is made up of 15 amino acids. Germline V lookup: CDR1 SQVTM, CDR2 ANQGSEA. The CDR3 nucleotides are TGCAGCGTTACCATACGGACAGGAGTTCGCCATGAGCAGTTCTTC. Protein product: CSVTIRTGVRHEQFF.

Regarding this clone: A junction boundary mismatches the germline segment, possibly from a read error. The V call is TRBV7-9, the J call TRBJ2-2, with a tentative D call TRBD2 (6 bases). CDR1 and CDR2 from the germline V gene are SEHNR and FQNEAQ (reference sequence). The CDR3 contains 15 residues. CDR3 amino acids: CSSSSVLTSPGELFF. The CDR3 DNA follows: TGTTCCAGCAGCTCAGTCTTAACTAGCCCCGGGGAGCTGTTTTTT.

This chain uses TRBV9 with TRBJ2-1, with TRBD2 matching over 7 bases. The V gene end was trimmed by 4 bases and the J gene end by 1 base; junction bases not matched to a gene: 8. Germline values: CDR1 SGDLS, CDR2 YYNGEE. CDR3 length: 16 amino acids. CDR3 coding DNA: TGTGCCAGCAGCTTCCCGAGCGGGGTTTCCTACAATGAGCAGTTCTTC. As protein: CASSFPSGVSYNEQFF. Full variable domain (outside the CDR3, taken from reference TRBV9 and TRBJ2-1): DSGVTQTPKHLITATGQRVTLRCSPRSGDLSVYWYQQSLDQGLQFLIQYYNGEERAKGNILERFSAQQFPDLHSELNLSSLELGDSALYFCASSFPSGVSYNEQFFGPGTRLTVL.

The V gene is TRBV27, the J gene TRBJ2-1, with 8 bases aligning to TRBD1. In germline, CDR1 is MNHEY, CDR2 SMNVEV (reference sequence). V lost 3 bases, J lost 8 bases, and 9 bases stayed unmatched. CDR3 length: 15 residues. Here the CDR3 DNA reads TGTGCCAGCAGTTTCGGGGACAGGCCGGGGGATGAGCAGTTCTTC. Its protein is CASSFGDRPGDEQFF.

The genes are TRBV19 and TRBJ2-3, with D possibly TRBD1 on 6 matching bases. This CDR3 spans 15 amino acids. Germline V gene data show CDR1 as LNHDA and CDR2 as SQIVND (reference sequence). Trimming left V 3 bases short and J 2 bases short, with 12 bases between. The CDR3 region is CASSINRAYTDTQYF. The DNA of the CDR3 is TGTGCCAGTAGTATTAACAGGGCCTACACAGATACGCAGTATTTT.

Remarks on this clone: This sample also contains other DNA sequences that code for the same CDR3. The chain carries TRBV28 and TRBJ2-4; D may be TRBD2 (6 bases). This CDR3 has 19 residues. Germline CDR1 is MDHEN and CDR2 is SYDVKM. Deletions cut 4 bases from V and 6 bases from J, with 28 bases between. CDR3 protein: CASSSAGSNSGGERNIQYF. The CDR3 DNA reads as TGTGCCAGCAGTTCCGCAGGAAGTAATAGCGGAGGGGAAAGAAACATTCAGTACTTC.

The chain combines TRBV9 with TRBJ2-3; 7 nucleotides align to TRBD2. The CDR3 contains 15 residues. With V trimmed by 1 base and J by 1 base, 3 bases remained unmatched. CDR1 and CDR2 from the germline V gene are SGDLS and YYNGEE. The CDR3 is CASSVRGDGTDTQYF. DNA of the CDR3: TGTGCCAGCAGCGTACGGGGGGACGGCACAGATACGCAGTATTTT.